Listed below are T cell receptor beta chains from one sample, sequenced in a study of blood T cell repertoires in COVID-19. TCRdb's copy holds only in-frame clones and misses some; the assay was immunoSEQ multiplex PCR. This table holds approximately 74,000 clones, roughly 80% found once. The specimen sequenced was peripheral blood. The receptors were gathered from an elderly woman with active or convalescent COVID-19. Each CDR3 is given with its conserved first and last residue. The order of the fields is clone size, V gene, J gene, D gene, CDR3 protein. A D gene is named only where the DNA matches it firmly. Not every row has a clone size; where given, it reads once, few, many or a size class.

clone_size: .
v_call: TRBV11-2
j_call: TRBJ2-3
d_call: TRBD2
cdr3_aa: CASRGGGTDTQYF

clone_size: .
v_call: TRBV19
j_call: TRBJ2-2
d_call: TRBD1
cdr3_aa: CATNRGQANTGELFF

clone_size: .
v_call: TRBV5-4
j_call: TRBJ2-2
d_call: .
cdr3_aa: CASSLASGTGELFF

clone_size: .
v_call: TRBV2
j_call: TRBJ2-5
d_call: .
cdr3_aa: CASRRDGPVQETQYF

clone_size: .
v_call: TRBV29-1
j_call: TRBJ2-3
d_call: .
cdr3_aa: CSAALGGGTTDTQYF

clone_size: .
v_call: TRBV18
j_call: TRBJ1-1
d_call: .
cdr3_aa: CASSPQGNTEAFF

clone_size: once
v_call: TRBV19
j_call: TRBJ1-4
d_call: TRBD1
cdr3_aa: CASSPGTATNEKLFF

clone_size: .
v_call: TRBV27
j_call: TRBJ1-5
d_call: .
cdr3_aa: CASSQGILPDQPQHF

clone_size: .
v_call: TRBV18
j_call: TRBJ2-2
d_call: .
cdr3_aa: CASSPYTGDTGELFF

clone_size: .
v_call: TRBV2
j_call: TRBJ1-4
d_call: .
cdr3_aa: CASRSGLTNEKLFF

clone_size: .
v_call: TRBV19
j_call: TRBJ2-3
d_call: .
cdr3_aa: CASMGRITDTQYF

clone_size: .
v_call: TRBV7-2
j_call: TRBJ2-3
d_call: TRBD2
cdr3_aa: CASSPEAGLALGTQYF

clone_size: once
v_call: TRBV19
j_call: TRBJ1-5
d_call: .
cdr3_aa: CASSMRQPQHF

clone_size: .
v_call: TRBV28
j_call: TRBJ1-2
d_call: .
cdr3_aa: CASGSGVGGQDGYTF

clone_size: .
v_call: TRBV5-1
j_call: TRBJ2-1
d_call: .
cdr3_aa: CASSLPRIGSYNEQFF

clone_size: .
v_call: TRBV5-1
j_call: TRBJ1-1
d_call: .
cdr3_aa: CASSFGQNTEAFF

clone_size: .
v_call: TRBV30
j_call: TRBJ1-5
d_call: .
cdr3_aa: CAWNRRPNQPQHF

clone_size: .
v_call: TRBV7-9
j_call: TRBJ2-1
d_call: TRBD2
cdr3_aa: CASSLEFTSGYNEQFF

clone_size: few
v_call: TRBV18
j_call: TRBJ1-5
d_call: .
cdr3_aa: CASSPSTGVDQPQHF

clone_size: .
v_call: TRBV28
j_call: TRBJ1-3
d_call: .
cdr3_aa: CASSRQASGNTIYF

clone_size: .
v_call: TRBV7-9
j_call: TRBJ2-5
d_call: .
cdr3_aa: CASSVTGYQETQYF

clone_size: .
v_call: TRBV28
j_call: TRBJ1-4
d_call: TRBD1
cdr3_aa: CASTSGGVNEKLFF

clone_size: .
v_call: TRBV30
j_call: TRBJ1-6
d_call: .
cdr3_aa: CACYRVNSPLHF

clone_size: .
v_call: TRBV30
j_call: TRBJ2-7
d_call: .
cdr3_aa: CAWSVRSARGSYEQYF

clone_size: few
v_call: TRBV27
j_call: TRBJ2-1
d_call: .
cdr3_aa: CASTDSYNEQFF